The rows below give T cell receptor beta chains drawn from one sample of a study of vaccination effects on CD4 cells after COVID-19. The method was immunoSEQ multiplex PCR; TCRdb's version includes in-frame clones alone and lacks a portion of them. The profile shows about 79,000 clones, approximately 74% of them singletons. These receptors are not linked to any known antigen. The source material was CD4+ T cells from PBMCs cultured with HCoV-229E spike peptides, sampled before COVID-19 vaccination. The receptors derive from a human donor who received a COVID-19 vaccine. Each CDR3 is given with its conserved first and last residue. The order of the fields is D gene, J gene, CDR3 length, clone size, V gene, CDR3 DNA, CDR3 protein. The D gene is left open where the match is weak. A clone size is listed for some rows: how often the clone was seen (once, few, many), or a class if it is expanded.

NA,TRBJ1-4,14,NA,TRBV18,TGTGCCAGCTCACTCCGGGACGGGGATGAAAAACTGTTTTTT,CASSLRDGDEKLFF
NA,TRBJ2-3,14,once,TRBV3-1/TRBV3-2,TGTGCCAGCAGCCAATCTAGCGTCCCAGATACGCAGTATTTT,CASSQSSVPDTQYF
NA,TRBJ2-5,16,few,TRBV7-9,TGTGCCAGCAGCTTAGTATGGGGGGCAGTCGAAGAGACCCAGTACTTC,CASSLVWGAVEETQYF
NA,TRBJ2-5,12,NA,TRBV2,TGTGCCAGCAGTGACAGGGAAGAGACCCAGTACTTC,CASSDREETQYF
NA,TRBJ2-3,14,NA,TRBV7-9,TGTGCCAGCAGCTTAGTAGCGAGCACAGATACGCAGTATTTT,CASSLVASTDTQYF
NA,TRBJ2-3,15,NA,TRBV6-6,TGTGCCAGCAGGGGACTCGACGCTCTCCACAGGACGCAGTATTTT,CASRGLDALHRTQYF
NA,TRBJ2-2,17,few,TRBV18,TGTGCCAGCTCACCAGGGGGGGCAGGACCGCGGACCGGGGAGCTGTTTTTT,CASSPGGAGPRTGELFF
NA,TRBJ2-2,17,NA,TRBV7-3,TGTGCCAGCAGCCCAGAACGGGGAGTTGGAAACACCGGGGAGCTGTTTTTT,CASSPERGVGNTGELFF
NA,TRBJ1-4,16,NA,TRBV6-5,TGTGCCAGCAGTTACTCGCAGGATCTAACTAATGAAAAACTGTTTTTT,CASSYSQDLTNEKLFF
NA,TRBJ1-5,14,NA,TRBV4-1,TGCGCCAGCAGCCAATCTCGGTTCAATCAGCCCCAGCATTTT,CASSQSRFNQPQHF
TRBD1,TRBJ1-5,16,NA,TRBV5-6,TGTGCCAGCAGCTCGACGAGGACAGGGAACAGCAAGCCCCAGCATTTT,CASSSTRTGNSKPQHF
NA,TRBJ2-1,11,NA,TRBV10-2,TGCGCCAGCAGTGGCGGGTCTGAGCAGTTCTTC,CASSGGSEQFF
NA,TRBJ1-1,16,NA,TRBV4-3,TGCGCCAGCAGCCAAGGTTGGGGCGAGGTGGACACTGAAGCTTTCTTT,CASSQGWGEVDTEAFF
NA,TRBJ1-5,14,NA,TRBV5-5,TGTGCCAGCAGCTTTCAAGACAACTATCAGCCCCAGCATTTT,CASSFQDNYQPQHF
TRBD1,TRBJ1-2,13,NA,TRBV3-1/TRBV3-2,TGTGCCAGCCGATTAACAGGGGACTATGGCTACACCTTC,CASRLTGDYGYTF
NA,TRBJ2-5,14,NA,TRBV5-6,TGTGCCAGCAGCTTGCGTAGGTCTCAAGAGACCCAGTACTTC,CASSLRRSQETQYF
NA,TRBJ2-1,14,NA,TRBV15,TGTGCCACCAGCAGAGGGGAGGCAAGCGAGCCGCAGTTCTTC,CATSRGEASEPQFF
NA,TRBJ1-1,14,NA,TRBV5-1,TGCGCCAGCAACCCTGACAGCATGAACACTGAAGCTTTCTTT,CASNPDSMNTEAFF
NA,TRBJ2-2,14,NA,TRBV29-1,TGCAGCGTCAATAGCTGGCTCGGGTCCGGGGAGCTGTTTTTT,CSVNSWLGSGELFF
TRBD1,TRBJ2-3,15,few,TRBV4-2,TGTGCCAGCAGCCAAGCCCCGGACAGGTCAGATACGCAGTATTTT,CASSQAPDRSDTQYF
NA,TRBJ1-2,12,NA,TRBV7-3,TGTGCCAGCAGTGGGACCGGCTTCGGCTACACCTTC,CASSGTGFGYTF
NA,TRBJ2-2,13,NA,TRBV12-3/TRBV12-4,TGTGCCAGCAGTTTTAGGGTCACCGGGGAGCTGTTTTTT,CASSFRVTGELFF
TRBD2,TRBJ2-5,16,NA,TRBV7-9,TGTGCCAGCAGCTTAACAGGCGGGGGAATTACAGAGACCCAGTACTTC,CASSLTGGGITETQYF
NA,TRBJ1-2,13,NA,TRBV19,TGTGCCAGTAGTTCAACAACGGGCCGCGGCTACACCTTC,CASSSTTGRGYTF
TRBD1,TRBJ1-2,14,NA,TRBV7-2,TGTGCCAGCAGCCCCCGGACAGGGGGCTATGGCTACACCTTC,CASSPRTGGYGYTF
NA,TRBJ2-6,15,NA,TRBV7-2,TGTGCCAGCAGCTTGGGGGTCCCTGGGGCCAACGTCCTGACTTTC,CASSLGVPGANVLTF
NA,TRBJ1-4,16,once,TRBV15,TGTGCCACCAGCAGCCTGAAGGCTGGTACTAATGAAAAACTGTTTTTT,CATSSLKAGTNEKLFF
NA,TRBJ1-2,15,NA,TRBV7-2,TGTGCCAGCAGCTTAGGACAGCCGGCTGGGGGTGGCTACACCTTC,CASSLGQPAGGGYTF
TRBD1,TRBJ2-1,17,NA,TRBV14,TGTGCCAGCAGCCCCGCCCAGGTACAGGGGCCCTACAATGAGCAGTTCTTC,CASSPAQVQGPYNEQFF
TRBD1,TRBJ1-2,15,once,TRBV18,TGTGCCAGCTCACCAGAAGGGACAGGAGTCTATGGCTACACCTTC,CASSPEGTGVYGYTF
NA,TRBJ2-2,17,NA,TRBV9,TGTGCCAGCAGCGTAGTTTACAGGGTGGTTGGCACCGGGGAGCTGTTTTTT,CASSVVYRVVGTGELFF
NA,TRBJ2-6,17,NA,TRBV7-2,TGTGCCAGCAGCTTAGTCCTGACCAGCTCTGGGGCCAACGTCCTGACTTTC,CASSLVLTSSGANVLTF
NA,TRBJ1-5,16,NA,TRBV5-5,TGTGCCAGCAGCCCCCAAGGTCCGGCGGTCGTTCAGCCCCAGCATTTT,CASSPQGPAVVQPQHF
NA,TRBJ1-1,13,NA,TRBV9,TGTGCCAGCAGGAGGGGGGACAACACTGAAGCTTTCTTT,CASRRGDNTEAFF
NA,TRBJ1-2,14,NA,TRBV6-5,TGTGCCAGCAGAGCGGGGGTTACTAACTATGGCTACACCTTC,CASRAGVTNYGYTF
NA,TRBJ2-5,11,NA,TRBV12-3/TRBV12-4,TGTGCCAGCAGTTTTGGGGAGACCCAGTACTTC,CASSFGETQYF
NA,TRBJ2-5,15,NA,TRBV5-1,TGCGCCAGCAGCTTGGTGCCGGGGGGCGGGGAGACCCAGTACTTC,CASSLVPGGGETQYF
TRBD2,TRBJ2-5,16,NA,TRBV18,TGTGCCAGCTCACCTCCGGGACTAGCGGGACCTGAGACCCAGTACTTC,CASSPPGLAGPETQYF
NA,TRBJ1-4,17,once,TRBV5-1,TGCGCCAGCAGCTTGGATCCCCGCGGGGCAACTAATGAAAAACTGTTTTTT,CASSLDPRGATNEKLFF
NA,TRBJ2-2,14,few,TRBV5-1,TGCGCCAGTGAACAGGGCTCGAACACCGGGGAGCTGTTTTTT,CASEQGSNTGELFF
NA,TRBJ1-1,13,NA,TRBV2,TGTGCCAGCAGAAGGTACTGGAACACTGAAGCTTTCTTT,CASRRYWNTEAFF
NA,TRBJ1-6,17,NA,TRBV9,TGTGCCAGCAGCGAGGTAGAGGGGGGGGAAAATAATTCACCCCTCCACTTT,CASSEVEGGENNSPLHF
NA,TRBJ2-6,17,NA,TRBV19,TGTGCCAGTAGTGGCTCCGTGAGAAGCTCTGGGGCCAACGTCCTGACTTTC,CASSGSVRSSGANVLTF
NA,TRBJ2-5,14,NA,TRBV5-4,TGTGCCAGCAGCCGGGTGGCAGACCAAGAGACCCAGTACTTC,CASSRVADQETQYF
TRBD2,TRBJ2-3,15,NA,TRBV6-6,TGTGCCAGCAGGGAGGGAAGCGGGGGCACAGATACGCAGTATTTT,CASREGSGGTDTQYF
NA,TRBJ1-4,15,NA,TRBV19,TGTGCCAGTAGCGTGACAGCGGACGTAAAGGAAAAACTGTTTTTT,CASSVTADVKEKLFF
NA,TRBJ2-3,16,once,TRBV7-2,TGTGCCAGCAGCTTAGTGATCGGGGGGCTTAGGGATACGCAGTATTTT,CASSLVIGGLRDTQYF
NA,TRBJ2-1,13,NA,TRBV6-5,TGTGCCAGCAGTTATACCTGGAACAATGAGCAGTTCTTC,CASSYTWNNEQFF
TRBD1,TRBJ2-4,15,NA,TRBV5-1,TGCGCCAGCAGCGGGGGACAGTTAGCCAAAAACATTCAGTACTTC,CASSGGQLAKNIQYF
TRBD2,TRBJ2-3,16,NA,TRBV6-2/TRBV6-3,TGTGCCAGCAGTTACTCGGGGCGGGGGGCTGCTAATACGCAGTATTTT,CASSYSGRGAANTQYF
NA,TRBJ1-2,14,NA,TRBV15,TGTGCCACCAGCAGAGAAGCGGCACGGCATGGCTACACCTTC,CATSREAARHGYTF
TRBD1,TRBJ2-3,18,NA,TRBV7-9,TGTGCCAGCAGCTTAGTGGGCCTGGGCCAGGGGGACACAGATACGCAGTATTTT,CASSLVGLGQGDTDTQYF
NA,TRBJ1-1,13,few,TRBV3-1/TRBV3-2,TGTGCCAGCATGTTCCAGGCGACCCATGAAGCTTTCTTT,CASMFQATHEAFF
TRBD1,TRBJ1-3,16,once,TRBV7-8,TGTGCCAGCAGCTATTCAGGGGGCTCTTCTGGAAACACCATATATTTT,CASSYSGGSSGNTIYF
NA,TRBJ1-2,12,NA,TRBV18,TGTGCCAGCTCACCGTCAGGGTCTGGCTACACCTTC,CASSPSGSGYTF
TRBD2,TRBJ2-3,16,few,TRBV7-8,TGTGCCAGCAGCCTCCTCGGGACTAGCTCCCCAGATACGCAGTATTTT,CASSLLGTSSPDTQYF
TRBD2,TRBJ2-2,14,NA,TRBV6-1,TGTGCCAGCAGTGTAGCGGGGGGGACCGGGGAGCTGTTTTTT,CASSVAGGTGELFF
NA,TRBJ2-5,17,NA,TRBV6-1,TGTGCCAGCAGTGGTCGACCCACAGGGAGGTACCAAGAGACCCAGTACTTC,CASSGRPTGRYQETQYF
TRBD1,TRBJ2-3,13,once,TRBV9,TGTGCCAGCAGCTTTTCACAGGGGCATACGCAGTATTTT,CASSFSQGHTQYF
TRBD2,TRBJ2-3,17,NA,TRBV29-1,TGCAGCGTTGAAGATCATCTAGCGGGGGGGAGCACAGATACGCAGTATTTT,CSVEDHLAGGSTDTQYF